This T cell receptor (beta chain) was documented in a study of T-cell reconstitution after alpha-beta-depleted transplantation in children. Study results and limitations: A year had passed since transplant, and T-cell counts and diversity by then came mostly from newly produced T cells. Alpha-beta T cells present about two months after transplant were reported to originate from several hundred expanded graft clones. Surviving recipient cells, namely T cells and thymic progenitors, were the source of high day-60 TCRbeta diversity in some patients.

Trimming left V 0 bases short and J 11 bases short, with 11 bases between. Germline CDR1 reads SGHAT; CDR2 reads FQNNGV. CDR3 length equals 13 residues. Unique molecular identifiers were built into the TCRbeta library. TCRdb reanalysed the PCR reads using MiXCR and keeps one entry per CDR3 protein. The sample has 500,000 to 650,000 distinct CDR3 sequences, 9.5% to 12% seen once. This clonotype was counted only a few times. Its target is unknown. This receptor was obtained from a female patient aged 2-15 years who had a stem cell transplant for aplastic anemia, so the T cells may come from the graft donor. V and J are TRBV11-2 and TRBJ2-1; TRBD1 is a possible D gene (5 bases). Here the sequenced sample was PBMCs, mostly from graft donor cells, taken 180 days after TCRalphabeta/CD19-depleted stem cell transplant. This chain's CDR3 is CASSLDSRAKQFF. DNA of the CDR3: TGTGCCAGCAGCTTAGATAGCAGGGCCAAGCAGTTCTTC.